These T cell receptor beta chains were read from a single sample in a study of blood T cell repertoires in COVID-19. Assay: immunoSEQ multiplex PCR; the TCRdb copy retains only in-frame clones and omits some. Here the sample spans over 200,000 clones, about 90% being singletons. Sequencing was performed on peripheral blood. Receptors originate from a man younger than 35 with active or convalescent COVID-19. CDR3s include the opening cysteine and the closing phenylalanine or tryptophan. The D gene is left open where the match is weak. Only part of the rows carry a size: once, few, many, or a class if the clone is expanded.

>NA|TRBV7-3|TRBJ2-7|TRBD2
CASSLAGGPSEQYF
TGTGCCAGCAGCTTAGCGGGAGGGCCCTCCGAGCAGTACTTC
>NA|TRBV6-4|TRBJ2-7|TRBD2
CASSDWGGGPQEYF
TGTGCCAGCAGTGACTGGGGGGGAGGGCCTCAGGAGTACTTC
>NA|TRBV7-9|TRBJ2-3|TRBD2
CASSHGLAGESPADTQYF
TGTGCCAGCAGCCACGGACTAGCGGGAGAATCTCCCGCAGATACGCAGTATTTT
>NA|TRBV7-2|TRBJ1-2|NA
CASSLGNRELEGYTF
TGTGCCAGCAGCTTAGGAAACAGAGAACTTGAGGGCTACACCTTC
>NA|TRBV6-5|TRBJ2-7|TRBD2
CASSYSPAGGEQYF
TGTGCCAGCAGTTACTCTCCAGCGGGGGGAGAGCAGTACTTC
>NA|TRBV6-2/TRBV6-3|TRBJ2-7|TRBD2
CASSGGGYEQYF
TGTGCCAGCAGCGGGGGGGGCTACGAGCAGTACTTC
>NA|TRBV19|TRBJ2-3|NA
CASSIVGGPGTQYF
TGTGCCAGTAGTATTGTCGGGGGGCCGGGTACGCAGTATTTT
>NA|TRBV27|TRBJ2-3|TRBD1
CASSSLPRGKTQYF
TGTGCCAGCAGTTCCCTCCCCAGGGGGAAAACGCAGTATTTT
>NA|TRBV4-1|TRBJ2-2|TRBD1
CASSHIYPSGQGGDTGELFF
TGCGCCAGCAGCCACATTTATCCCTCGGGACAGGGAGGAGACACCGGGGAGCTGTTTTTT
>NA|TRBV9|TRBJ1-1|TRBD1
CASSVEGGLTEAFF
TGTGCCAGCAGCGTAGAAGGGGGCCTAACTGAAGCTTTCTTT
>once|TRBV5-6|TRBJ2-3|NA
CASSLAGANTQYF
TGTGCCAGCAGCTTGGCAGGGGCAAATACGCAGTATTTT
>NA|TRBV29-1|TRBJ1-5|NA
CSVEDQGGAEHF
TGCAGCGTTGAAGATCAAGGTGGGGCGGAGCATTTT
>NA|TRBV27|TRBJ1-2|TRBD1
CASSPQGGYGYTF
TGTGCCAGCAGTCCGCAGGGGGGCTATGGCTACACCTTC
>few|TRBV11-2|TRBJ2-5|NA
CASSLVGGEGATQYF
TGTGCCAGCAGCTTAGTCGGCGGGGAAGGAGCGACCCAGTACTTC
>NA|TRBV7-9|TRBJ2-6|NA
CASSLAGGISGANVLTF
TGTGCCAGCAGCTTAGCCGGAGGGATCTCTGGGGCCAACGTCCTGACTTTC
>once|TRBV4-2|TRBJ1-5|NA
CASSQDQSVNQPQHF
TGTGCCAGCAGCCAAGACCAATCGGTGAATCAGCCCCAGCATTTT
>NA|TRBV7-2|TRBJ1-3|TRBD1
CASSLGGQGSAGNTIYF
TGTGCCAGCAGCTTAGGGGGACAGGGGTCGGCCGGAAACACCATATATTTT
>NA|TRBV6-5|TRBJ1-4|NA
CASSGQINDGLFF
TGTGCCAGCAGCGGACAGATTAATGATGGACTGTTTTTT
>few|TRBV28|TRBJ2-5|TRBD2
CASSLFGASGSRQETQYF
TGTGCCAGCAGTTTATTTGGGGCTAGCGGGAGTCGGCAAGAGACCCAGTACTTC
>NA|TRBV5-4|TRBJ2-2|TRBD2
CASSRLGGAVGELFF
TGTGCCAGCAGCCGACTCGGGGGGGCGGTCGGGGAGCTGTTTTTT
>NA|TRBV7-2|TRBJ2-5|NA
CASSLGWRETQYF
TGTGCCAGCAGCTTAGGGTGGCGGGAGACCCAGTACTTC
>NA|TRBV2|TRBJ1-6|TRBD1
CASSSGGNSPLHF
TGTGCCAGCAGTTCAGGGGGGAATTCACCCCTCCACTTT
>NA|TRBV19|TRBJ2-3|TRBD2
CASSIDHSVAGGLLPPQYF
TGTGCCAGTAGTATAGATCATTCGGTAGCGGGAGGCCTTCTCCCTCCGCAGTATTTT
>NA|TRBV5-4|TRBJ1-1|TRBD1
CASSLGDSDTEAFF
TGTGCCAGCAGCTTGGGGGACAGTGACACTGAAGCTTTCTTT
>NA|TRBV28|TRBJ1-4|NA
CASSLGGALYEKLFF
TGTGCCAGCAGTTTGGGGGGGGCCCTATATGAAAAACTGTTTTTT
>NA|TRBV28|TRBJ2-5|NA
CASAKGVGQETQYF
TGTGCCAGCGCAAAGGGAGTGGGACAAGAGACCCAGTACTTC
>NA|TRBV27|TRBJ1-1|TRBD1
CASSDDRGLSTEAFF
TGTGCCAGCAGTGACGACAGGGGGCTTTCTACTGAAGCTTTCTTT
>NA|TRBV6-5|TRBJ2-4|NA
CASSTQGGNIQYF
TGTGCCAGCAGTACCCAGGGGGGAAACATTCAGTACTTC
>NA|TRBV28|TRBJ1-6|NA
CASSHDTANSPLHF
TGTGCCAGCAGTCATGACACGGCCAATTCACCCCTCCACTTT
>NA|TRBV5-4|TRBJ2-1|TRBD2
CASSSSGSFYNEQFF
TGTGCCAGCAGCTCTAGCGGGAGTTTCTACAATGAGCAGTTCTTC
>NA|TRBV7-2|TRBJ1-2|NA
CASSPSWGLYGYTF
TGTGCCAGCAGCCCCTCATGGGGGCTCTATGGCTACACCTTC